The subject of this entry is one T cell receptor (beta chain). The sample is drawn from a study of blood T cell repertoires in COVID-19. Study as a whole: Nucleic acid was either cDNA or gDNA, and it came from T cells, B-cell-depleted T cells, or PBMCs.

The CDR3 loop spans 15 amino acids. Germline V gene lookup returns CDR1 LGHNA and CDR2 YNFKEQ. V shed 7 bases and J 6 bases; nucleotides not matched to a gene: 15. How the authors handled the data: Cell counts per sample came from amplifying reference gene primers. TCRdb's copy holds only in-frame clones and misses some; the assay was immunoSEQ multiplex PCR. V, J and clone size were drawn from that table, and D and trimming were deduced from the DNA. Counted here are about 250,000 clones, 70% to 90% occurring once; the ten biggest clones make up 6% to 6.5%. This receptor was identified in a woman aged 25 to 45 with COVID-19, enrolled during active disease. The chain employs TRBV4-2 and TRBJ2-7, with TRBD2 identical over 7 bases. The sequenced material came from peripheral blood. The CDR3 DNA is TGTGCCAGCAACCAGCCCAGCGGGGAACAAGGCGAGCAGTACTTC. It encodes CASNQPSGEQGEQYF.